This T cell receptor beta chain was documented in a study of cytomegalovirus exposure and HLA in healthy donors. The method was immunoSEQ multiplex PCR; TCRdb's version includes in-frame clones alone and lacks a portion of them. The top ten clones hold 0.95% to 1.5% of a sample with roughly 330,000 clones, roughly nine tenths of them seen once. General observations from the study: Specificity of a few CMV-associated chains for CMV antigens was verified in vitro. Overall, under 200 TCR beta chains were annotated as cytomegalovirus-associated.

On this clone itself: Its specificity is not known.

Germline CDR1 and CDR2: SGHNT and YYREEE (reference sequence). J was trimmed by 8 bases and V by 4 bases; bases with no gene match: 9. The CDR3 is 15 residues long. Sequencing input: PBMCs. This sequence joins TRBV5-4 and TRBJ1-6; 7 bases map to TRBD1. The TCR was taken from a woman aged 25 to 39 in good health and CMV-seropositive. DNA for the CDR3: TGTGCCAGCAGCCGACGACAGGGTTTTGATTCACCCCTCCACTTT. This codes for CASSRRQGFDSPLHF.